Sequencing of this T cell receptor beta chain was carried out in a study of cytomegalovirus exposure and HLA in healthy donors. Findings and limits, study-wide: Altogether, more than 150 TCR beta chains were recorded as cytomegalovirus-associated. In a later analysis, an Asian-associated ancestry cluster reportedly showed fewer N-insertions than the roughly 700-donor mean.

13 Jbeta primers and 60 Vbeta primers were used for the PCR. Repertoires were generated with immunoSEQ multiplex PCR, while TCRdb's copy carries only in-frame clones and drops some. The sample has 95,000 to 150,000 clones; around 69% are singletons. The CDR3 has 14 residues. V lost 8 bases, J lost 4 bases, and 17 bases lay in between. The germline gives CDR1 MNHNS, CDR2 SASEGT. This clone came up a few times. No antigen is known for it. Specimen: PBMCs. The clonotype was recovered from a woman aged 40 to 49 in good health and CMV-seropositive. This chain connects TRBV6-1 to TRBJ1-1; possibly TRBD1 for D (5 bases). The CDR3 DNA sequence: TGTGCCAGCCCGGCTGACAGTCCGGTCACTGAAGCTTTCTTT. Amino acids: CASPADSPVTEAFF.